The source of this T cell receptor (beta chain) is a study of CD4+ T cells in melanoma. Generated by immunoSEQ multiplex PCR, the TCRdb table keeps only in-frame clones and is missing some. The table has about 120,000 clones, approximately 90% seen once; the top ten hold 3% to 4%. The TCR originated in a human donor with melanoma. The sequenced sample consisted of peripheral blood.

DNA for the CDR3: TGTGCCACCAGCAGAGGATGGCCTGGGGATTGGCAGTTCTTC. This translates into CATSRGWPGDWQFF. The J gene is TRBJ2-1, the V gene TRBV15; D call uncertain. Germline V lookup: CDR1 LNHNV, CDR2 YYDKDF (reference sequence). The CDR3 contains 14 residues. Between the trimmed V and J ends, which lost 1 base and 12 bases, there was a span of 16 bases.